This T cell receptor beta chain was sequenced in a study of blood T cells in healthy people across ages. General study points: Strong correlation existed between TCR beta diversity and naive T cell percentage. The fall in TCR beta diversity per million T cells was roughly linear with age. Higher diversity, along with more naive CD4+ cells, distinguished long-lived donors from aged donors.

Germline V lookup: CDR1 SGHTA, CDR2 FQGNSA. This CDR3 region has 13 residues. A second PCR of 7 to 11 cycles used a sample-barcoded 5' primer and a J-beta primer mix. The template-switch adaptor was a 5' adaptor with 12 random nucleotides. It tagged each cDNA molecule. TCRdb processed the 5' RACE reads anew with MiXCR; each CDR3 protein has one entry. The data hold some 920,000 distinct CDR3 sequences, with just over 50% observed a single time. There are many counts of this clonotype. Its antigen remains unknown. At one of its ends the junction is not consistent with the germline gene, which may arise from a read error.

Input material: blood. The rearrangement uses TRBV7-2 and TRBJ2-1, with D perhaps TRBD1 (5 bases). The source of this sequence is an older woman in good health. This CDR3 is CASSLELDKEQFF. Written as DNA, the CDR3 is TGTGCCAGCAGCTTAGAGTTGGACAAGGAGCAGTTCTTC.